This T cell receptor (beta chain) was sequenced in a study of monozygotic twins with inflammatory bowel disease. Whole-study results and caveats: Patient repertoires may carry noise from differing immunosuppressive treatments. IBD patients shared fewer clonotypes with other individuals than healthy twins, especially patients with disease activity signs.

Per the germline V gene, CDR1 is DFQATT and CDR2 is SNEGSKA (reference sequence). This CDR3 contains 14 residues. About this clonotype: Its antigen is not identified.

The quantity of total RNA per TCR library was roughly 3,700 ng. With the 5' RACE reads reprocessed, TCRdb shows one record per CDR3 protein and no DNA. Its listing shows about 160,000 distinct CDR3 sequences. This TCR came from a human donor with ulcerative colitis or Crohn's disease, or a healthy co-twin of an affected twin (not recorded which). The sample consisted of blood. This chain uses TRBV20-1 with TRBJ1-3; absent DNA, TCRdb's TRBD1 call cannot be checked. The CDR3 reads CSANAGVIGNTIYF.